The sequence of this T cell receptor beta chain was determined in a study of CD8 T cells in Susac syndrome. In the study overall: Five or six sequenced Susac syndrome patients had clinically active disease, while fewer than ten were in remission.

With regard to this clonotype: Its antigen is unidentified.

The sequenced target, TCR beta, came from blood CD8+ and CD4+ T cells. V lost 6 bases and J lost 3, with 15 bases in between. The germline gives CDR1 DFQATT, CDR2 SNEGSKA (reference sequence). The CDR3 consists of 13 residues. An input of roughly 0.5 to 1 ug of RNA was subjected to reverse transcription using random hexamers. Across 54 Vbeta and 13 Jbeta, TCR beta CDR3 was amplified with immunoSEQ multiplex PCR. TCRdb re-called the immunoSEQ multiplex PCR reads with MiXCR, one entry per CDR3 protein. The table includes around 180,000 distinct CDR3 sequences, around 94% detected once. Findings and caveats of the study: The authors found no clonal expansion in Susac syndrome CD4+ T cell repertoires.

The source material was CD4+ T cells from PBMCs. This TCR came from a human donor with Susac syndrome. The rearrangement links TRBV20-1 to TRBJ2-7; D may correspond to TRBD1 or TRBD2 (5 bases each). The CDR3: CSAEGQVDYEQYF. CDR3 bases: TGCAGTGCAGAGGGGCAGGTTGACTACGAGCAGTACTTC.